The 21 T cell receptor beta chains given below trace back to one sample, sequenced in a study of cytomegalovirus exposure and HLA in healthy donors. Sequenced by immunoSEQ multiplex PCR; TCRdb stores in-frame clones only, minus some. In the table there are a few hundred thousand clones, roughly nine tenths of which are singletons. The sample was PBMCs. The source of these receptors is a man in his late teens or twenties in good health and CMV-seropositive.

This chain links TRBV18 with TRBJ2-1; a weak D match, TRBD2 (7 bases). V was clipped by 2 bases and J by 7 bases, with 18 bases between them. The CDR3 length is 16 residues. CDR1 KGHSH and CDR2 LQKENI come from the germline V gene. This CDR3 reads CASSPGLGGLSNEQFF. For the CDR3, the DNA is TGTGCCAGCTCACCAGGCCTGGGGGGGCTAAGTAATGAGCAGTTCTTC.

The CDR3 loop reads CASSLDPGTGYTF. The CDR3 DNA reads as TGTGCCAGCAGCTTAGACCCAGGGACTGGCTACACCTTC. The chain couples TRBV7-9 to TRBJ1-2, with D tentatively TRBD1 (5 bases). Germline V gene sequence: CDR1 SEHNR, CDR2 FQNEAQ (reference sequence). V gave up 1 base and J gave up 7 bases, with 10 bases separating them. CDR3 size: 13 residues.

The chain uses TRBV7-8 and TRBJ2-7; a possible D gene is TRBD2 (5 bases). V lost 5 bases, J lost 3 bases, and 11 bases lay in between. Germline V CDR1 and CDR2: SGHVS, FQNEAQ. CDR3 size: 13 residues. The CDR3 spells CASSRVASYEQYF. The CDR3 nucleotides are TGTGCCAGCAGCCGAGTAGCGAGCTACGAGCAGTACTTC.

The genes are TRBV7-8 and TRBJ2-1; TRBD2 is a possible D gene (5 bases). Germline CDR1 reads SGHVS; CDR2 reads FQNEAQ. V lost 5 bases and J lost 12, with 14 bases in between. The CDR3 has 12 residues. The chain's CDR3 is CASSLDSRGQFF. For the CDR3, the DNA is TGTGCCAGCAGCCTAGACTCCCGGGGGCAGTTCTTC.

This clone was recorded only once. The rearrangement joins TRBV10-3 to TRBJ2-3, with 11 bases fitting TRBD2. The CDR3 has 16 residues. Germline V gives CDR1 ENHRY, CDR2 SYGVKD. The trim removed 3 bases at V and 1 base at J, leaving 3 bases unmatched. In DNA form, the CDR3 reads TGTGCCATCAGTGACCAACTAGCGGGAGGCACAGATACGCAGTATTTT. Its translation: CAISDQLAGGTDTQYF.

The chain has TRBV7-2 and TRBJ2-2; 7 bases align to TRBD1. Germline trimming cut 5 bases from V and 6 bases from J; bases unmatched to any gene: 3. Germline CDR1 SGHTA, CDR2 FQGNSA. CDR3 size: 13 residues. The CDR3 DNA is TGTGCCAGCAGCGACAGGGAGCCCGGGGAGCTGTTTTTT. Its protein product is CASSDREPGELFF.

This clone has a single count. The gene calls are TRBV23-1 and TRBJ2-6; D gene uncertain. TRBV23-1 is known as an ORF, though its function is uncertain. V was clipped by 4 bases and J by 4 bases, with 2 bases between them. The CDR3 has 12 residues. As DNA, the CDR3 is TGCGCCAGCAGTCCAGGGGCCAACGTCCTGACTTTC. Translation gives CASSPGANVLTF.

This sequence joins TRBV7-9 and TRBJ1-4; no firm D call. Germline CDR1 and CDR2: SEHNR and FQNEAQ (reference sequence). V lost 4 bases, J lost 8 bases, and 11 bases lay in between. There are 13 residues in the CDR3. CDR3 bases: TGTGCCAGCAGCTCCCTCCGCCGAGAAAAACTGTTTTTT. Translation gives CASSSLRREKLFF.

This clone appeared a few times. The chain joins TRBV29-1 to TRBJ1-1; D gene ambiguous. CDR1 and CDR2 (germline): SQVTM, ANQGSEA. Trimming left V 3 bases short and J 4 bases short, with 12 bases between. This CDR3 has 13 residues. CDR3 amino acids: CSVEGQEGTEAFF. The CDR3 DNA sequence: TGCAGCGTTGAGGGCCAAGAGGGCACTGAAGCTTTCTTT.

The V gene is TRBV27, the J gene TRBJ1-1; 8 bases match TRBD1. In germline, CDR1 is MNHEY, CDR2 SMNVEV (reference sequence). This CDR3 has 16 residues. J was trimmed by 0 bases and V by 2 bases; bases with no gene match: 5. As DNA, the CDR3 is TGTGCCAGCAGTTTAGGGACAGGCAAACTGAACACTGAAGCTTTCTTT. It translates to CASSLGTGKLNTEAFF.

The chain carries TRBV6-5 and TRBJ1-1; D not resolved. The CDR3 has 15 residues. Trimming removed 6 bases at V and 1 base at J, with 15 bases between. Germline-derived CDR1 and CDR2 are MNHEY and SVGAGI. This chain's CDR3 is CASSLGFFKNTEAFF. The CDR3 DNA reads as TGTGCCAGCAGCCTTGGATTTTTTAAGAACACTGAAGCTTTCTTT.

The rearrangement joins TRBV28 to TRBJ2-5; 9 nucleotides line up with TRBD2. There are 14 residues in the CDR3. J was trimmed by 1 base and V by 6 bases; bases with no gene match: 3. Germline assignment: CDR1 MDHEN and CDR2 SYDVKM. This CDR3 is CASSLTSGQETQYF. DNA of the CDR3: TGTGCCAGCAGCTTGACTAGCGGCCAAGAGACCCAGTACTTC.

About this clone: Other DNA sequences in the sample encode the same CDR3. As DNA, the CDR3 is TGTGCCAGCAGTCTCTTATACGAGCAGTACTTC. Protein sequence: CASSLLYEQYF. The rearrangement uses TRBV28 and TRBJ2-7; the D is unclear. CDR1 and CDR2 (germline): MDHEN, SYDVKM. This CDR3 contains 11 residues. V was trimmed by 5 bases and J by 4 bases, leaving 6 bases between them.

The J gene is TRBJ1-1, the V gene TRBV4-1, with TRBD1 matching over 9 bases. Per germline, CDR1 MGHRA and CDR2 YSYEKL. This CDR3 is 15 amino acids long. Unmatched junction bases numbered 7, after V lost 3 bases and J lost 5 bases. The CDR3 coding sequence is TGCGCCAGCAGCCAGGACAACAGGGGGCTGACTGAAGCTTTCTTT. It codes for CASSQDNRGLTEAFF.

The J gene is TRBJ1-5, the V gene TRBV6-1, with no clear D. Deletions cut 1 base from V and 6 bases from J, with 7 bases between. Germline loops: CDR1 MNHNS, CDR2 SASEGT. The CDR3 length is 13 residues. CDR3 residues: CASSEGSGQPQHF. The CDR3, as DNA: TGTGCCAGCAGTGAAGGTAGTGGTCAGCCCCAGCATTTT.

This clone has a handful of counts. V is TRBV28 and J is TRBJ2-7, with D possibly TRBD1 on 5 matching bases. Germline assignment: CDR1 MDHEN and CDR2 SYDVKM. Trimming shortened V by 7 bases and J by 3 bases, and 16 bases separated the two germline ends. CDR3 length: 14 amino acids. The CDR3 region has the DNA TGTGCCAGCACCTTGGGGCCCGGCCTCTACGAGCAGTACTTC. This encodes CASTLGPGLYEQYF.

This clone came up once. V and J are TRBV11-2 and TRBJ2-5; maybe TRBD1 (5 bases). CDR3 length: 14 residues. CDR1 is SGHAT, CDR2 FQNNGV, per germline. The V end was cut by 2 bases, the J end by 5 bases, with 12 bases between. The CDR3 loop is CASSLLQDWETQYF. CDR3 DNA: TGTGCCAGCAGCTTATTACAGGATTGGGAGACCCAGTACTTC.

The rearrangement uses TRBV28 and TRBJ1-1; D is perhaps TRBD1 (5 bases). The CDR3 is 15 amino acids. Trimming stripped 5 bases from V and 2 bases from J, with 15 bases between. CDR1 MDHEN and CDR2 SYDVKM come from the germline V gene. This CDR3 reads CASSPRQRPNTEAFF. CDR3 DNA sequence: TGTGCCAGCAGTCCTCGACAGCGCCCCAACACTGAAGCTTTCTTT.

The chain recombines TRBV9 with TRBJ2-7; possibly TRBD2 for D (7 bases). Germline values: CDR1 SGDLS, CDR2 YYNGEE. This CDR3 is built from 14 residues. V lost 3 bases, J lost 7 bases, and 17 bases lay in between. As DNA, the CDR3 is TGTGCCAGCAGCGGCAACCGGGGGGCGGGGGAGCAGTACTTC. It encodes CASSGNRGAGEQYF.

This chain links TRBV11-3 with TRBJ1-2; D gene uncertain. The CDR3 extends over 15 amino acids. Germline-derived CDR1 and CDR2 are SGHNT and YENEEA. V lost 5 bases and J 3 bases, leaving 16 bases between the germline ends. CDR3 protein: CASSKYTRRDYGYTF. In DNA, the CDR3 is TGTGCCAGCAGCAAATACACCCGGCGGGACTATGGCTACACCTTC.

The V call is TRBV4-2, the J call TRBJ2-3, with 8 bases fitting TRBD1. The CDR3 consists of 16 residues. Germline CDR1 LGHNA, CDR2 YNFKEQ. The junction had 11 bases not matched to a gene; V was cut back by 5 bases and J by 4 bases. DNA of the CDR3: TGTGCCAGCAGCGACCGACAGGGGACAAATCCAGATACGCAGTATTTT. Its translation is CASSDRQGTNPDTQYF.